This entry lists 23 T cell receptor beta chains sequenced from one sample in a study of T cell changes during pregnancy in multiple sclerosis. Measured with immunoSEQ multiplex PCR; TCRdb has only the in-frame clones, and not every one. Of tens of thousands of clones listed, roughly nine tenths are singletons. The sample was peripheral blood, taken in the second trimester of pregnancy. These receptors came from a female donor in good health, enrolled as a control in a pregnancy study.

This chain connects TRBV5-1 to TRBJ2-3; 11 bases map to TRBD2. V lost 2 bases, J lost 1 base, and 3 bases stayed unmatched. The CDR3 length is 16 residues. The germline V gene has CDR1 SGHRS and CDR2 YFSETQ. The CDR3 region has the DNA TGCGCCAGCAGCTTTACTAGCGGGGGACGCACAGATACGCAGTATTTT. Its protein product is CASSFTSGGRTDTQYF.

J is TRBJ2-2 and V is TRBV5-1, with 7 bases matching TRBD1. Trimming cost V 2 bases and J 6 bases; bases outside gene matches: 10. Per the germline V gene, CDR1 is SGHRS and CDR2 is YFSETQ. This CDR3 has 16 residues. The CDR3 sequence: CASSFRTGDNSGELFF. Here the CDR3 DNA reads TGCGCCAGCAGCTTCCGGACAGGCGATAACTCCGGGGAGCTGTTTTTT.

CDR3 amino acids: CASSKGTGLYEQYF. In DNA, the CDR3 is TGCGCCAGCAGCAAAGGGACAGGCCTCTACGAGCAGTACTTC. V gene TRBV5-1 combines with J gene TRBJ2-7, with 8 positions matching TRBD1. Trimming removed 4 bases from V and 3 bases from J; junction bases left unmatched: 6. The V gene's germline CDR1 is SGHRS and CDR2 YFSETQ. CDR3 length equals 14 residues.

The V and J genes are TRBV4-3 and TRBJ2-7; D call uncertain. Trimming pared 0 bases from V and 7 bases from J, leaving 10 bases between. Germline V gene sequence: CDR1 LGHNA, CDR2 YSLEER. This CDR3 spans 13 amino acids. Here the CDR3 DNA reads TGCGCCAGCAGCCAAGAGGGCATTAGGGAGCAGTACTTC. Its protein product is CASSQEGIREQYF.

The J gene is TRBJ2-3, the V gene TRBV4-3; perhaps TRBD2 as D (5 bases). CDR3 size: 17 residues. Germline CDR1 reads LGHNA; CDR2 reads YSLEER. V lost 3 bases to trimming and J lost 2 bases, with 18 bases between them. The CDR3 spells CASSHSLDGLHTDTQYF. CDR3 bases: TGCGCCAGCAGCCACTCCTTGGACGGACTTCACACAGATACGCAGTATTTT.

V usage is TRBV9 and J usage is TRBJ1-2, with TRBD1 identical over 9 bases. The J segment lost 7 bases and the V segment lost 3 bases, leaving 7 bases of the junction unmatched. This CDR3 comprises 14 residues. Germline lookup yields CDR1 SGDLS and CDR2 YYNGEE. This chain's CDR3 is CASSGQDRGAGYTF. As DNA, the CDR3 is TGTGCCAGCAGCGGACAGGACAGGGGTGCTGGCTACACCTTC. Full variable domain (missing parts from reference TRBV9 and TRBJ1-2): DSGVTQTPKHLITATGQRVTLRCSPRSGDLSVYWYQQSLDQGLQFLIQYYNGEERAKGNILERFSAQQFPDLHSELNLSSLELGDSALYFCASSGQDRGAGYTFGSGTRLTVV.

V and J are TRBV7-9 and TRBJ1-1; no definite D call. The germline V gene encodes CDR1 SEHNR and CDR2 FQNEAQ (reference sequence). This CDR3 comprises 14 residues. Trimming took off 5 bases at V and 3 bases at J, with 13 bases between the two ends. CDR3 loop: CASSPDLYHTEAFF. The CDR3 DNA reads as TGTGCCAGCAGCCCAGATCTGTACCACACTGAAGCTTTCTTT.

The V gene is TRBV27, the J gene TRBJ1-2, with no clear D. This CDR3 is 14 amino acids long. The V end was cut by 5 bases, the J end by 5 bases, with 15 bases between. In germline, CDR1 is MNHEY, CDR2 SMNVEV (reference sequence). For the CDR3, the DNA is TGTGCCAGCAGTGCCACCGGAGGTGTATATGGCTACACCTTC. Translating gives CASSATGGVYGYTF.

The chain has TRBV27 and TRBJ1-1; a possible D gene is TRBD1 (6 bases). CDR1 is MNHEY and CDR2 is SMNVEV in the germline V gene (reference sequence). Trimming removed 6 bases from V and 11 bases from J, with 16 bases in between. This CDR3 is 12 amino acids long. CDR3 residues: CASSRPGHAAFF. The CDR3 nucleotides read TGTGCCAGCAGCAGACCGGGACATGCGGCTTTCTTT.

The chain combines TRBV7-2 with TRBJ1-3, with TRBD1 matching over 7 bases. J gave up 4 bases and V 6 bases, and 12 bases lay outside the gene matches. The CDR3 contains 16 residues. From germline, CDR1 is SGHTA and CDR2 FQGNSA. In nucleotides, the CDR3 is TGTGCCAGCAGACCTAGAGGGGGCAGCATAGGAAACACCATATATTTT. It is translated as CASRPRGGSIGNTIYF.

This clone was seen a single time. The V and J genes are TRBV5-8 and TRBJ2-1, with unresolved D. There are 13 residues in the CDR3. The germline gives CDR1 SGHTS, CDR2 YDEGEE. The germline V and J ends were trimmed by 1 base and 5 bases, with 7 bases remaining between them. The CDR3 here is CASSLYANNEQFF. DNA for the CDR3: TGTGCCAGCAGCTTGTACGCGAACAATGAGCAGTTCTTC.

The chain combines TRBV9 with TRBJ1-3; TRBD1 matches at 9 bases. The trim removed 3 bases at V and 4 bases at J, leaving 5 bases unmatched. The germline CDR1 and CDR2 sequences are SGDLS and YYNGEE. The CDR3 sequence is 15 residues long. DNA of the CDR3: TGTGCCAGCAGCGCAACACAGGGGGCCGGAAACACCATATATTTT. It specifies CASSATQGAGNTIYF.

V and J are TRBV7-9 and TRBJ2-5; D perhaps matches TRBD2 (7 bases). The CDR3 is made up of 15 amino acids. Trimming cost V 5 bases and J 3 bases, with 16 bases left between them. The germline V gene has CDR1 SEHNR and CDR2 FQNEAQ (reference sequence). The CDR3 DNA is TGTGCCAGCAGCCCGCGGGGGCTCAGGGAAGAGACCCAGTACTTC. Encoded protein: CASSPRGLREETQYF.

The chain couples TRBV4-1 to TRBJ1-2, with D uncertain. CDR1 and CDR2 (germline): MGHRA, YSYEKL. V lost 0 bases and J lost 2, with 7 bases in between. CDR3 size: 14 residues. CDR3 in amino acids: CASSQDYSNYGYTF. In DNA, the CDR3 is TGCGCCAGCAGCCAAGACTACTCAAACTATGGCTACACCTTC.

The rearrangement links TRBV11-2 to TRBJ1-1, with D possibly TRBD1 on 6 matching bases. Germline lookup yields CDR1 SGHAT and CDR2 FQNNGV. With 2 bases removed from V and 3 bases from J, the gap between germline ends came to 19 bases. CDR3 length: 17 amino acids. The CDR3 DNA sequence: TGTGCCAGCAGCTTAAGGGGGTCCGGTGGGCAGGACACTGAAGCTTTCTTT. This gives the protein CASSLRGSGGQDTEAFF.

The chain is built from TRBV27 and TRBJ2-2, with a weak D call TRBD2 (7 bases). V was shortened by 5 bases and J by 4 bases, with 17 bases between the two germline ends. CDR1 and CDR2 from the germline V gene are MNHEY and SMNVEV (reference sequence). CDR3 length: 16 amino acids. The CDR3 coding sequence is TGTGCCAGCAGTGGTATGGGGGGGCGCGGCACCGGGGAGCTGTTTTTT. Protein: CASSGMGGRGTGELFF.

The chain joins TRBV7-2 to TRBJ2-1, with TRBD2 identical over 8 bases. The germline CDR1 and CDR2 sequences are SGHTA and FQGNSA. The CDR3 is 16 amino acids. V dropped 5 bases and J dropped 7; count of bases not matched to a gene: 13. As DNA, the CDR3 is TGTGCCAGCAGCCCCCATGGACTAGCTTTGCCGAATGAGCAGTTCTTC. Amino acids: CASSPHGLALPNEQFF.

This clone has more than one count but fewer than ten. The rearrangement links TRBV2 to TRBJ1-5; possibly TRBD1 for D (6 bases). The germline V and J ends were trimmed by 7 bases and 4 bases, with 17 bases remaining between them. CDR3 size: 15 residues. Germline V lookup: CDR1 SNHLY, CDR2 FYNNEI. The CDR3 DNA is TGTGCCAGCAACCAGGGAGGGGGGCCAAATCAGCCCCAGCATTTT. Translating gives CASNQGGGPNQPQHF.

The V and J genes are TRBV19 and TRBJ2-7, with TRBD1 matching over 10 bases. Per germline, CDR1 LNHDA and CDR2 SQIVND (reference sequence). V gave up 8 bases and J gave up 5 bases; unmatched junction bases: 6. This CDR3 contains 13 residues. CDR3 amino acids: CASRDRGNHEQYF. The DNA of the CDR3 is TGTGCCAGTCGGGACAGGGGCAATCACGAGCAGTACTTC.

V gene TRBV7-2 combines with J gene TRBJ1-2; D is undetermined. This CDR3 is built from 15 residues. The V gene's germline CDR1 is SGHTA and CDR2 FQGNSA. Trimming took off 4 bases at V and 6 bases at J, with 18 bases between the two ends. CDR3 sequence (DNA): TGTGCCAGCAGCTCGTCTACGGGGATCAGCAATGGCTACACCTTC. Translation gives CASSSSTGISNGYTF.

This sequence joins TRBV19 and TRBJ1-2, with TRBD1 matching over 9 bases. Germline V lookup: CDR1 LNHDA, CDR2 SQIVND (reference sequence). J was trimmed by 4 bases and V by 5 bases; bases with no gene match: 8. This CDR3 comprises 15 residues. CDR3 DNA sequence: TGTGCCAGTAGTGATATGGGACAGGGCCTCTATGGCTACACCTTC. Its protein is CASSDMGQGLYGYTF.

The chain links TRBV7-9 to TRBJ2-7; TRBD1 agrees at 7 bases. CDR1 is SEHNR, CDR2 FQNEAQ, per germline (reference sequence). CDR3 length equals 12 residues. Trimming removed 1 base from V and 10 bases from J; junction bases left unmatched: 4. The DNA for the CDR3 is TGTGCCAGCAGCTTAGGGGGACAGAAACAGTACTTC. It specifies CASSLGGQKQYF. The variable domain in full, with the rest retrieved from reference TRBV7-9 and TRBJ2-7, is DTGVSQNPRHKITKRGQNVTFRCDPISEHNRLYWYRQTLGQGPEFLTYFQNEAQLEKSRLLSDRFSAERPKGSFSTLEIQRTEQGDSAMYLCASSLGGQKQYFGPGTRLTVT.

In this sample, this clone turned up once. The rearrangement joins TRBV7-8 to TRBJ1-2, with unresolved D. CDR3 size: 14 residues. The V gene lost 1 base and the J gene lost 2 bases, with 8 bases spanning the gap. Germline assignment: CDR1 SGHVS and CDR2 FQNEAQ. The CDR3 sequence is CASSLVGGNYGYTF. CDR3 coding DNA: TGTGCCAGCAGCTTAGTAGGCGGAAACTATGGCTACACCTTC.